Listed below are T cell receptor beta chains from one sample, sequenced in a study of blood T cell repertoires in COVID-19. Clones were read by immunoSEQ multiplex PCR, and TCRdb kept only the in-frame ones, dropping some. The sample includes hundreds of thousands of clones, 86% of them seen just once. The sequenced sample was PBMCs or T cells enriched from blood (not recorded which). These receptors all come from a woman in her forties or fifties who had recovered from COVID-19. CDR3s include the opening cysteine and the closing phenylalanine or tryptophan. D genes are given only for firm matches. Some rows have no size entry. The others give once, few or many, or a class for an expanded clone.

V,J,size,D,DNA,CDR3
TRBV27,TRBJ1-2,-,-,TGTGCCAGCAGTTCCCACGGGGGGTATGGCTACACCTTC,CASSSHGGYGYTF
TRBV15,TRBJ2-2,-,-,TGTGCCACCAGCAGAGTTCCCTCCGGGGAGCTGTTTTTT,CATSRVPSGELFF
TRBV4-3,TRBJ1-5,-,TRBD1,TGCGCCAGCAGCCAAGAGGTGACAGGGAGAGGATTTAGCAATCAGCCCCAGCATTTT,CASSQEVTGRGFSNQPQHF
TRBV2,TRBJ2-1,-,-,TGTGCCAGCAGTTTGGGGGGGCTTGAGCAGTTCTTC,CASSLGGLEQFF
TRBV30,TRBJ1-1,-,-,TGTGCCTGGAGTAGGGGCGGGAACACTGAAGCTTTCTTT,CAWSRGGNTEAFF
TRBV5-7,TRBJ1-4,-,TRBD1,TGTGCCAGCAGCTTTGGGCGGACGGAGGACAGGGGTAATGAAAAACTGTTTTTT,CASSFGRTEDRGNEKLFF
TRBV10-3,TRBJ1-1,-,-,TGTGCCATCAGTGAGAGGGGGTTGAACACTGAAGCTTTCTTT,CAISERGLNTEAFF
TRBV28,TRBJ2-7,-,-,TGTGCCACCCAAACGAGGTGGAGAAGATTGACCTACGAGCAGTACTTC,CATQTRWRRLTYEQYF
TRBV5-8,TRBJ1-1,-,TRBD1,TGTGCCAGCAGCTTCCGGGACAGGGCTACTGAAGCTTTCTTT,CASSFRDRATEAFF
TRBV7-9,TRBJ1-2,-,TRBD1,TGTGCCAGCAGCTTGGACAGGGAGAGGGAGGGCTACACCTTC,CASSLDREREGYTF
TRBV7-2,TRBJ2-4,once,TRBD2,TGTGCCAGCAGCTTCTTAGCGGGGGGGGTAGCCAAAAACATTCAGTACTTC,CASSFLAGGVAKNIQYF
TRBV19,TRBJ2-1,-,TRBD2,TGTGCCAGTAGTATAGAGGCTAGCGGGAGGGTAAATGAGCAGTTCTTC,CASSIEASGRVNEQFF
TRBV9,TRBJ1-3,once,TRBD1,TGTGCCAGCAGCGTCGAAGGGGGCCCGGGAAACACCATATATTTT,CASSVEGGPGNTIYF
TRBV19,TRBJ1-4,-,-,TGTGCCAGTAGCACCGGGGAAAGGGGACATGTGGAAAAACTGTTTTTT,CASSTGERGHVEKLFF
TRBV7-3,TRBJ1-1,-,-,TGTGCCAGCAGCCGACAAGGCGGGACTGAAGCTTTCTTT,CASSRQGGTEAFF
TRBV7-9,TRBJ2-4,-,TRBD1,TGTGCCAGCAGCTTAGTAGGTCCGTCCGGGACAGCAAAAAACATTCAGTACTTC,CASSLVGPSGTAKNIQYF
TRBV2,TRBJ1-2,few,TRBD1,TGTGCCACCCGAACAGGGGGCGGTGGCTACACCTTC,CATRTGGGGYTF